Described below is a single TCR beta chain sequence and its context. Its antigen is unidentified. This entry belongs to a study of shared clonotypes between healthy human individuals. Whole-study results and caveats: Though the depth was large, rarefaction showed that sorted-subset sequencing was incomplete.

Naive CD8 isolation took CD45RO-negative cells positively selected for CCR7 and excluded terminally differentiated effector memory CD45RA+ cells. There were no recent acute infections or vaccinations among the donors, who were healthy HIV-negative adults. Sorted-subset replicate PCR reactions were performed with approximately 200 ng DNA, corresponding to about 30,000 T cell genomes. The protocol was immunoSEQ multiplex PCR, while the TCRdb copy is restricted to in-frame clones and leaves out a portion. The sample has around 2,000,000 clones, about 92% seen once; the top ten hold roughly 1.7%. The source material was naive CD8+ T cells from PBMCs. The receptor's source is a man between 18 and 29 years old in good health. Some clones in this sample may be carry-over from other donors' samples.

This CDR3 reads CASSLAGGEGVSYNEQFF. The CDR3 nucleotides are TGCGCCAGCAGCTTGGCGGGGGGCGAGGGGGTCTCCTACAATGAGCAGTTCTTC. The chain combines TRBV5-1 with TRBJ2-1, with D possibly TRBD2 on 7 matching bases. Trimming took off 0 bases at V and 0 bases at J, with 16 bases between the two ends. The CDR3 contains 18 residues. In germline, CDR1 is SGHRS, CDR2 YFSETQ.